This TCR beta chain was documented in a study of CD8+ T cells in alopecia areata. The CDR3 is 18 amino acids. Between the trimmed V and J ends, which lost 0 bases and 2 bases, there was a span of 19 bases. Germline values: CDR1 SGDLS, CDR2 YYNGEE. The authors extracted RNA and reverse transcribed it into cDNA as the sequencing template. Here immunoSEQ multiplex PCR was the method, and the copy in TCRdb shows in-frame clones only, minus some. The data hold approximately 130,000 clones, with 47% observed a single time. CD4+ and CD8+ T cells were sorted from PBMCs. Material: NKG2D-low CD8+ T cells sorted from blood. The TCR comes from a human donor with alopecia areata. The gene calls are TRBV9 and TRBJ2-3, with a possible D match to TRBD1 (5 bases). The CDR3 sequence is CASSVEGAPASATDTQYF. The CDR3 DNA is TGTGCCAGCAGCGTAGAAGGGGCCCCAGCCTCCGCCACAGATACGCAGTATTTT.